This is a list of T cell receptor beta chains from one sample in a study of Ad26.COV2.S vaccination and SARS-CoV-2 variants. Data came from immunoSEQ multiplex PCR; TCRdb stores just in-frame clones and leaves some out. The sample contains 300,000 to 500,000 clones, around 85% of which appear only once. Here the sequenced sample was peripheral blood, taken in a trial of Ad26.COV2.S vaccine versus placebo. The source is a person between 18 and 65 years old who received the Ad26.COV2.S COVID-19 vaccine or a placebo. The CDR3 runs from the conserved cysteine through the conserved F or W. Each record gives: J gene, V gene, clone size, D gene, CDR3 protein, CDR3 DNA. A D gene is named only where the DNA matches it firmly. The size field is filled for only some rows; it gives once, few, many or a size class.

TRBJ2-1 | TRBV27 | . | TRBD2 | CASSLAGGANEQFF | TGTGCCAGCAGCCTAGCGGGGGGGGCGAATGAGCAGTTCTTC
TRBJ2-5 | TRBV14 | . | . | CASSQETEQETQYF | TGTGCCAGCAGCCAAGAGACGGAACAAGAGACCCAGTACTTC
TRBJ2-7 | TRBV27 | . | . | CASSLSREGSYEQYF | TGTGCCAGCAGTTTATCCAGGGAAGGCTCCTACGAGCAGTACTTC
TRBJ1-2 | TRBV5-1 | . | TRBD1 | CASSLRPGTGGGGYTF | TGCGCCAGCAGCTTGCGCCCCGGGACAGGGGGAGGTGGCTACACCTTC
TRBJ2-2 | TRBV4-3 | once | . | CASSQKTNTGELFF | TGCGCCAGCAGCCAAAAAACGAACACCGGGGAGCTGTTTTTT
TRBJ2-1 | TRBV5-5 | . | . | CASSRIYSDEQFF | TGTGCCAGCAGCCGGATCTACAGCGATGAGCAGTTCTTC
TRBJ1-2 | TRBV2 | . | . | CASSPWTDDYGYTF | TGTGCCAGCAGTCCCTGGACCGACGACTATGGCTACACCTTC
TRBJ1-1 | TRBV9 | . | . | CASSVGRSGGTEAFF | TGTGCCAGCAGCGTAGGCAGAAGTGGAGGCACTGAAGCTTTCTTT
TRBJ1-1 | TRBV7-9 | once | . | CASSLAGWRGGDTEAFF | TGTGCCAGCAGCTTAGCGGGTTGGAGGGGAGGCGACACTGAAGCTTTCTTT
TRBJ1-2 | TRBV7-2 | . | . | CASSLAQGGYGYTF | TGTGCCAGCAGCTTAGCGCAGGGTGGCTATGGCTACACCTTC
TRBJ1-4 | TRBV3-1/TRBV3-2 | . | TRBD1 | CASSQDWRDSNEKLFF | TGTGCCAGCAGCCAAGATTGGAGGGACAGTAATGAAAAACTGTTTTTT
TRBJ2-2 | TRBV7-6 | . | . | CASSLGQNTGELFF | TGTGCCAGCAGCTTAGGGCAGAACACCGGGGAGCTGTTTTTT
TRBJ2-2 | TRBV19 | . | TRBD2 | CASSISAGGRNTGELFF | TGTGCCAGTAGTATATCAGCGGGGGGGAGAAACACCGGGGAGCTGTTTTTT
TRBJ2-4 | TRBV3-1/TRBV3-2 | . | . | CASSSRFVGVNIQYF | TGTGCCAGCAGCTCCCGGTTCGTAGGGGTCAACATTCAGTACTTC
TRBJ1-4 | TRBV15 | . | . | CATSRSPGQLATNEKLFF | TGTGCCACCAGCAGATCTCCCGGACAGCTAGCAACTAATGAAAAACTGTTTTTT
TRBJ2-7 | TRBV4-1 | . | TRBD1 | CASSQQSGTGAHEQYF | TGCGCCAGCAGCCAACAATCCGGGACAGGGGCCCACGAGCAGTACTTC
TRBJ2-7 | TRBV6-5 | . | . | CASSPLGAGYEQYF | TGTGCCAGCAGTCCCTTGGGGGCAGGTTACGAGCAGTACTTC
TRBJ2-5 | TRBV10-2 | . | TRBD2 | CASSGLAGSQETQYF | TGCGCCAGCAGTGGACTAGCGGGGTCCCAAGAGACCCAGTACTTC
TRBJ1-4 | TRBV5-6 | . | TRBD1 | CASSSIDRGQVEKLFF | TGTGCCAGCAGCTCCATAGACAGGGGGCAGGTTGAAAAACTGTTTTTT
TRBJ2-2 | TRBV12-3/TRBV12-4 | . | . | CASSTDTGELFF | TGTGCCAGCAGTACTGACACCGGGGAGCTGTTTTTT
TRBJ2-5 | TRBV15 | . | . | CATSRTPKVGETQYF | TGTGCCACCAGCAGAACCCCTAAGGTGGGAGAGACCCAGTACTTC
TRBJ1-1 | TRBV4-1 | . | . | CASSQGDTEAFF | TGCGCCAGCAGCCAGGGGGACACTGAAGCTTTCTTT
TRBJ1-6 | TRBV14 | . | . | CASSQASNSPLHF | TGTGCCAGCAGCCAAGCTTCCAATTCACCCCTCCACTTT
TRBJ2-5 | TRBV6-5 | . | . | CASSPTSGGLETQYF | TGTGCCAGCAGCCCGACTAGTGGGGGGTTGGAGACCCAGTACTTC
TRBJ2-1 | TRBV23-1 | once | . | CASSQSRRGQKEQFF | TGCGCCAGCAGTCAATCGCGCAGGGGTCAAAAAGAGCAGTTCTTC
TRBJ1-1 | TRBV27 | . | . | CASGLATAEAFF | TGTGCCAGCGGGCTAGCGACCGCTGAAGCTTTCTTT
TRBJ1-1 | TRBV5-1 | . | . | CASSRGGSDTEAFF | TGCGCCAGCAGCCGAGGCGGCTCGGACACTGAAGCTTTCTTT
TRBJ2-7 | TRBV7-9 | . | TRBD2 | CASSFGSMGGNEQYF | TGTGCCAGCAGCTTTGGCTCTATGGGGGGGAACGAGCAGTACTTC
TRBJ2-1 | TRBV6-6 | . | TRBD1 | CASSFPGGVYNEQFF | TGTGCCAGCAGTTTTCCAGGGGGCGTCTACAATGAGCAGTTCTTC
TRBJ1-1 | TRBV5-1 | . | TRBD1 | CASSLVGDRGLPEAFF | TGCGCCAGCAGCTTGGTTGGGGACAGGGGTCTCCCTGAAGCTTTCTTT
TRBJ1-1 | TRBV18 | . | . | CASSPGPAFMNTEAFF | TGTGCCAGCTCACCAGGGCCAGCCTTCATGAACACTGAAGCTTTCTTT
TRBJ1-1 | TRBV3-1/TRBV3-2 | . | . | CASSQDVVNTEAFF | TGTGCCAGCAGCCAAGACGTCGTGAACACTGAAGCTTTCTTT
TRBJ2-1 | TRBV5-1 | few | . | CASSLGTISEQFF | TGCGCCAGCAGCTTGGGGACTATCAGTGAGCAGTTCTTC
TRBJ2-3 | TRBV12-5 | . | . | CASGFGQSAQYF | TGTGCTAGTGGTTTCGGGCAGTCTGCGCAGTATTTT